This TCR beta chain was sequenced for a study of human T cells and chemical hapten exposure. Across the whole study: DPC at 0.01% went onto the upper back in patch tests, read at 6 days.

Within the library, unique molecular identifiers were attached to each individual cDNA molecule. In the study's own analysis: Per-sample TCR counts ranged from roughly 20,000 to 750,000, median approximately 98,000. TCRdb re-called the RACE reads through MiXCR, storing one row per CDR3 protein. TCRdb assigned the V and J calls; the authors' analysis was not used. The sample carries fewer than 100,000 distinct CDR3 sequences, about 11% recorded once. Germline-derived CDR1 and CDR2 are SGDLS and YYNGEE. This CDR3 has 13 residues. V was shortened by 4 bases and J by 7 bases, with 12 bases between the two germline ends. The time point is: patch test 3, about 24 weeks after DPC sensitization. This sample's treatment: therapeutic diphenylcyclopropenone sensitization with weekly scalp DPC. The study enrolled 18 to 70-year-old alopecia patients suitable for DPC. This clonotype has a count of ten or more.

The sample was whole blood, taken in connection with sensitization to the hapten diphenylcyclopropenone (DPC). The V gene is TRBV9, the J gene TRBJ2-1; possible D gene TRBD2, 5 bases. The source of this sequence is a woman aged 30 to 39 with alopecia areata. Some clones in this sample may be carry-over from other donors' samples. CDR3 DNA sequence: TGTGCCAGCAGCATCAATTGGGAGAATGAGCAGTTCTTC. Protein sequence: CASSINWENEQFF.